This T cell receptor (beta chain) was recorded in a study of blood T cell repertoires in COVID-19. Germline V gene sequence: CDR1 LNHDA, CDR2 SQIVND (reference sequence). Germline trimming cut 4 bases from V and 7 bases from J; bases unmatched to any gene: 6. The CDR3 spans 14 residues. Assay: immunoSEQ multiplex PCR; the TCRdb copy retains only in-frame clones and omits some. The repertoire has about 350,000 clones, roughly 87% of them found once; the top ten carry 2.5% to 3%. The specimen sequenced was PBMCs or T cells enriched from blood (not recorded which). This clonotype originated in a woman under 40 who had recovered from COVID-19. V and J are TRBV19 and TRBJ1-2, with 10 bases identical to TRBD1. CDR3 nucleotide sequence: TGTGCCAGTAGTACCGGGACAGGGGAGAGTGGCTACACCTTC. Amino acid sequence: CASSTGTGESGYTF.